This T cell receptor beta chain was observed in a study of cytomegalovirus exposure and HLA in healthy donors. Regarding the study as a whole: As confirmed in vitro, a few CMV-associated chains were specific for CMV antigens. The study listed roughly 160 cytomegalovirus-associated TCR beta chains.

In regard to this clone: Its antigen is not known.

The CDR3 runs to 14 residues. CDR1 MNHEY and CDR2 SVGAGI come from the germline V gene. V lost 0 bases to trimming and J lost 4 bases, with 10 bases between them. The primer mix had 60 Vbeta and 13 Jbeta primers. Clones were sequenced by immunoSEQ multiplex PCR, and TCRdb holds only the in-frame ones, with some missing. The data contain about 120,000 clones, more than 60% of them singletons. The sequence was obtained from a female donor in good health and CMV-seronegative. The chain links TRBV6-5 to TRBJ2-7, with a possible D match to TRBD2 (5 bases). Sequencing was carried out using PBMCs. Written as DNA, the CDR3 is TGTGCCAGCAGTTACTCGTCGAGGAGGTACGAGCAGTACTTC. Residues: CASSYSSRRYEQYF.